This section outlines one T cell receptor (beta chain) sequence together with its context. There are 15 residues in the CDR3. Germline CDR1 is SGHTA and CDR2 is FQGNSA. The V and J ends lost 4 bases and 2 bases, in that order; junction bases with no gene match: 3. The method was immunoSEQ multiplex PCR; TCRdb's version includes in-frame clones alone and lacks a portion of them. The sample lists 25,000 to 35,000 clones; roughly 80% were seen once. This sample is part of a study of blood T cell repertoires in COVID-19. This TCR was recovered from a woman in her 70s with active or convalescent COVID-19. V usage is TRBV7-2 and J usage is TRBJ2-1, with 9 bases fitting TRBD2. Source material: peripheral blood. The CDR3 coding sequence is TGTGCCAGCAGCTCCATAGCGGGGGCCTACAATGAGCAGTTCTTC. This gives the protein CASSSIAGAYNEQFF.